This entry describes one T cell receptor (beta chain). Clones were sequenced by immunoSEQ multiplex PCR, and TCRdb holds only the in-frame ones, with some missing. Of about 2.1 million clones in the sample, 93% are singletons; the top ten hold roughly 1.8%. This sample was taken from a study of shared clonotypes between healthy human individuals. The length of the CDR3 is 13 residues. Trimming cost V 6 bases and J 6 bases, with 13 bases left between them. Germline loops: CDR1 SGHTA, CDR2 FQGTGA. As defined, naive CD8 cells were CD45RO-negative and positively selected for CCR7, with terminally differentiated effector memory CD45RA+ cells excluded.

This receptor was obtained from a man aged 18-30 years in good health. Some clones in this sample may be carry-over from other donors' samples. Sequencing used naive CD8+ T cells from PBMCs. The chain couples TRBV7-3 to TRBJ2-3; D remains unclear. The CDR3 reads CASSLTGGDTQYF. The CDR3 DNA reads TGTGCCAGCAGTCTTACCGGTGGCGATACGCAGTATTTT.